This is a list of T cell receptor beta chains from one sample in a study of OX40 agonist ivuxolimab in advanced cancers. Some clones are missing from TCRdb's copy, which holds only in-frame ones; the method was immunoSEQ multiplex PCR. The sample contains about 76,000 clones, 85% to 90% of which appear only once. Sample: CD4+ or CD8+ T cells sorted from blood, taken in a trial of the OX40 agonist ivuxolimab. These receptors were collected from an adult with an advanced solid tumor such as melanoma, head and neck, liver or kidney cancer. CDR3s include the opening cysteine and the closing phenylalanine or tryptophan. A D gene is named only where the DNA matches it firmly. Expanded clones get a size class; other rows say once, few or many, or leave the size out.

CSVRDKSEKLFF	TGCAGCGTCAGGGACAAGTCTGAAAAACTGTTTTTT	NA	NA	TRBV29-1	TRBJ1-4
CASSIRGSSYEQYF	TGTGCCAGTAGTATAAGGGGGAGCTCCTACGAGCAGTACTTC	NA	NA	TRBV19	TRBJ2-7
CASSPRDIQETQYF	TGTGCCAGCAGCCCACGGGACATCCAAGAGACCCAGTACTTC	NA	NA	TRBV11-3	TRBJ2-5
CASSRQTSTDTQYF	TGCGCCAGCAGCAGACAGACCAGCACAGATACGCAGTATTTT	NA	once	TRBV5-1	TRBJ2-3
CASSDIAGGGDTQYF	TGTGCCAGCAGTGATATAGCGGGAGGGGGAGATACGCAGTATTTT	TRBD2	NA	TRBV6-1	TRBJ2-3
CASSYSPGGSSGELFF	TGTGCCAGCAGTTACTCGCCGGGCGGGAGTTCCGGGGAGCTGTTTTTT	TRBD2	NA	TRBV6-5	TRBJ2-2
CVDGKDSDTQYF	TGCGTCGATGGAAAGGACTCAGATACGCAGTATTTT	NA	once	TRBV29-1	TRBJ2-3
CASSRTLFTSGRGEQFF	TGTGCCAGTAGTCGAACGCTCTTTACTAGCGGGAGAGGTGAGCAGTTCTTC	TRBD2	NA	TRBV19	TRBJ2-1
CASSQLRTDTQYF	TGTGCCAGCAGCCAGCTCCGAACAGATACGCAGTATTTT	NA	NA	TRBV11-3	TRBJ2-3
CASSVIGLGGETQYF	TGTGCCAGCAGTGTTATAGGGCTCGGAGGAGAGACCCAGTACTTC	NA	NA	TRBV2	TRBJ2-5
CASSLWEGRNEQYF	TGTGCCAGCAGCTTGTGGGAGGGCCGCAACGAGCAGTACTTC	TRBD2	NA	TRBV11-2	TRBJ2-7
CASSFRKEKLFF	TGTGCCAGTAGTTTCAGGAAAGAAAAACTGTTTTTT	NA	NA	TRBV19	TRBJ1-4
CASSFPSDRGDNEQFF	TGTGCCAGCAGTTTCCCGTCGGACAGGGGAGACAATGAGCAGTTCTTC	TRBD1	NA	TRBV27	TRBJ2-1
CASSLSVAALNTGELFF	TGTGCCAGCAGCTTATCCGTAGCGGCCCTAAACACCGGGGAGCTGTTTTTT	NA	NA	TRBV7-8	TRBJ2-2
CASSLTGDEQFF	TGTGCCAGCAGTTTAACGGGGGATGAGCAGTTCTTC	NA	NA	TRBV27	TRBJ2-1
CASSLKLAVEQYF	TGTGCCAGCAGCTTGAAGCTAGCCGTCGAGCAGTACTTC	NA	once	TRBV5-4	TRBJ2-7
CASTRTLMETQYF	TGTGCCAGCACTAGGACCTTAATGGAGACCCAGTACTTC	NA	NA	TRBV6-6	TRBJ2-5
CGAGDSYEQYF	TGTGGGGCAGGAGACTCCTACGAGCAGTACTTC	NA	few	TRBV30	TRBJ2-7
CATSSDLRANYGYTF	TGTGCCACCAGCAGTGACCTCAGGGCTAACTATGGCTACACCTTC	NA	NA	TRBV15	TRBJ1-2
CATGTGTMGAQYF	TGTGCCACCGGGACCGGGACAATGGGGGCCCAGTACTTC	NA	NA	TRBV2	TRBJ2-5
CASSQVLGGYTF	TGCGCCAGCAGCCAAGTCCTCGGTGGCTACACCTTC	NA	NA	TRBV4-1	TRBJ1-2
CASSLGLAGMDEQFF	TGTGCCAGCAGCCTAGGACTAGCGGGAATGGATGAGCAGTTCTTC	TRBD2	NA	TRBV27	TRBJ2-1
CASSSRTLDGYTF	TGTGCCAGCAGTTCCCGGACGCTTGATGGCTACACCTTC	NA	NA	TRBV28	TRBJ1-2
CASGQDPGNTIYF	TGTGCTAGTGGCCAAGACCCTGGAAACACCATATATTTT	NA	NA	TRBV12-5	TRBJ1-3
CASRREGRNEQFF	TGTGCCAGCAGGCGGGAGGGCCGCAATGAGCAGTTCTTC	TRBD2	NA	TRBV27	TRBJ2-1
CASSQEWTGETQYF	TGTGCCAGCAGCCAAGAGTGGACGGGGGAGACCCAGTACTTC	NA	NA	TRBV4-2	TRBJ2-5
CASIGGSREQYF	TGTGCCAGCATTGGCGGGAGCCGTGAGCAGTACTTC	TRBD2	few	TRBV28	TRBJ2-7
CASSWTVEGNTIYF	TGTGCCAGTAGTTGGACAGTGGAGGGAAACACCATATATTTT	NA	NA	TRBV19	TRBJ1-3
CSVPWGDRLPPYNEQFF	TGCAGCGTGCCATGGGGTGACAGGCTCCCCCCCTACAATGAGCAGTTCTTC	NA	once	TRBV29-1	TRBJ2-1
CSVEDRPVFINYGYTF	TGCAGCGTTGAAGATAGACCAGTTTTCATTAACTATGGCTACACCTTC	NA	NA	TRBV29-1	TRBJ1-2
CASSGRQGFYNEQFF	TGTGCCAGCAGCGGCCGACAGGGATTCTACAATGAGCAGTTCTTC	TRBD1	NA	TRBV9	TRBJ2-1
CASSFLAGGGDNEQFF	TGTGCCAGCAGCTTTTTAGCGGGAGGGGGGGACAATGAGCAGTTCTTC	TRBD2	once	TRBV13	TRBJ2-1
CASSSTGGMNTEAFF	TGTGCCAGCAGCTCGACAGGGGGGATGAACACTGAAGCTTTCTTT	TRBD1	NA	TRBV7-3	TRBJ1-1
CASSFPQGVMGSGNTIYF	TGTGCCAGCAGTTTTCCCCAGGGGGTGATGGGCTCTGGAAACACCATATATTTT	TRBD1	NA	TRBV28	TRBJ1-3
CASSIGGRGGYEQYF	TGTGCCAGTAGTATCGGCGGGAGGGGAGGCTACGAGCAGTACTTC	TRBD2	NA	TRBV19	TRBJ2-7
CASSLPRRDTFSYEQYF	TGTGCCAGCAGTTTGCCGCGCCGGGACACCTTCTCCTACGAGCAGTACTTC	NA	NA	TRBV28	TRBJ2-7
CASSQDYPGVSYEQYF	TGTGCCAGCAGCCAAGATTATCCGGGGGTCTCCTACGAGCAGTACTTC	NA	NA	TRBV4-2	TRBJ2-7
CASSIGSGTGNYEQYF	TGTGCCAGTAGTATAGGGTCAGGGACAGGGAACTACGAGCAGTACTTC	TRBD1	NA	TRBV19	TRBJ2-7
CASSQEVPTGVGQPQHF	TGCGCCAGCAGCCAAGAAGTTCCGACAGGGGTCGGCCAGCCCCAGCATTTT	TRBD1	NA	TRBV4-1	TRBJ1-5
CSVVLRDEQFF	TGCAGTGTTGTCCTTAGGGATGAGCAGTTCTTC	NA	NA	TRBV20-1	TRBJ2-1
CASSLSGYTEAFF	TGTGCCAGCAGCTTATCGGGGTACACTGAAGCTTTCTTT	NA	NA	TRBV7-2	TRBJ1-1
CASMTGLAGGDTGELFF	TGTGCCAGCATGACGGGACTAGCGGGAGGAGACACCGGGGAGCTGTTTTTT	TRBD2	large	TRBV2	TRBJ2-2
CASSNMDTQYF	TGTGCCAGCAGTAACATGGATACGCAGTATTTT	NA	NA	TRBV27	TRBJ2-3
CASSIQGQSNQPQHF	TGTGCCAGTAGTATTCAGGGACAGAGCAATCAGCCCCAGCATTTT	TRBD1	NA	TRBV19	TRBJ1-5
CASSLVGTDTQYF	TGCGCCAGCAGCTTGGTGGGGACAGATACGCAGTATTTT	NA	few	TRBV5-1	TRBJ2-3
CASSMTGANVLTF	TGTGCCAGCAGTATGACTGGGGCCAACGTCCTGACTTTC	NA	NA	TRBV27	TRBJ2-6
CASSLSGGTSPRGGYTF	TGTGCCAGCAGCCTATCAGGTGGGACCTCGCCCCGGGGAGGCTACACCTTC	NA	NA	TRBV28	TRBJ1-2
CASSVRLSVYEQYF	TGTGCCAGTAGTGTTAGACTATCTGTCTACGAGCAGTACTTC	NA	NA	TRBV19	TRBJ2-7
CASSRTVNTGELFF	TGCGCCAGCAGCAGGACCGTTAACACCGGGGAGCTGTTTTTT	NA	NA	TRBV10-1	TRBJ2-2
CASRSPRQGTTYGYTF	TGTGCCAGCAGATCCCCGAGGCAGGGGACCACCTATGGCTACACCTTC	NA	NA	TRBV11-2	TRBJ1-2
CASSQDPGQGSYEQYF	TGCGCCAGCAGCCAGGATCCGGGACAGGGATCCTACGAGCAGTACTTC	TRBD1	NA	TRBV5-1	TRBJ2-7
CASNGGRRGDPDTQYF	TGTGCCAGCAACGGTGGCCGACGGGGGGATCCAGATACGCAGTATTTT	TRBD2	NA	TRBV2	TRBJ2-3